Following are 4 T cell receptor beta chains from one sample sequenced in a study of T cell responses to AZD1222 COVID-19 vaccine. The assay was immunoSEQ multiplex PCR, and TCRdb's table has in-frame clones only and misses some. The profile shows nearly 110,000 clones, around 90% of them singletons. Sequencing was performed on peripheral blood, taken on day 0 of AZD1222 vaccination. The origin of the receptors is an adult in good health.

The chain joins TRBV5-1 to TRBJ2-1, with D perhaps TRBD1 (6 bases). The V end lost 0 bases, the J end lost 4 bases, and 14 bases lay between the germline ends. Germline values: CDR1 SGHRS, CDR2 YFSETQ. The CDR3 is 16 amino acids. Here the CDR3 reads CASSLAGATGYNEQFF. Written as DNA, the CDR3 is TGCGCCAGCAGCTTGGCAGGGGCCACGGGTTACAATGAGCAGTTCTTC.

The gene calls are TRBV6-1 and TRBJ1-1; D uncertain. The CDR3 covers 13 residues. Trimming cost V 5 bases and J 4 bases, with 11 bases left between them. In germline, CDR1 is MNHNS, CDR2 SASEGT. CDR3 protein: CASSYGWGTEAFF. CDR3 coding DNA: TGTGCCAGCAGTTATGGATGGGGCACTGAAGCTTTCTTT.

The CDR3 sequence: CASSVEGRTYEQYF. DNA of the CDR3: TGTGCCAGCAGCGTAGAGGGACGGACCTACGAGCAGTACTTC. The rearrangement links TRBV9 to TRBJ2-7, with D tentatively TRBD1 or TRBD2 (5 bases each). Germline CDR1 reads SGDLS; CDR2 reads YYNGEE. This CDR3 contains 14 residues. V was cut by 0 bases and J by 2 bases, with 9 bases left in between.

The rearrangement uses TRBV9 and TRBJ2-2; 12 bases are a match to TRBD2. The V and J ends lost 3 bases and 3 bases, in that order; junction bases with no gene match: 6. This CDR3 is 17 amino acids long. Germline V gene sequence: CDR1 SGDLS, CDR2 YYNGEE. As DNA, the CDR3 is TGTGCCAGCAGCGCCACTAGCGGGGGGACTTACACCGGGGAGCTGTTTTTT. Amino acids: CASSATSGGTYTGELFF.